This T cell receptor (beta chain) was identified in a study of patients and donors after allogeneic stem cell transplantation. This CDR3 has 17 residues. The V gene end was trimmed by 3 bases and the J gene end by 3 bases; junction bases not matched to a gene: 9. From germline, CDR1 is MGHRA and CDR2 YSYEKL. This clonotype was seen only once. One entry per CDR3 protein, called by TCRdb with MiXCR from the RT-PCR reads. The data show approximately 140,000 distinct CDR3 sequences, 30% to 45% seen once. The chain has TRBV4-1 and TRBJ1-2; TRBD1 aligns across 11 bases. The TCR originated in a human donor who was either an allogeneic HSCT recipient or a stem cell or donor lymphocyte infusion donor (not recorded which). It is not recorded whose cells these are; they may come from a transplant donor. Source material: blood, either unsorted or a sorted T cell fraction (not recorded which). As DNA, the CDR3 is TGCGCCAGCAGCCACCATTCCGGGACAGGGGGTTACTATGGCTACACCTTC. Amino acid sequence: CASSHHSGTGGYYGYTF.